Reported below is one T cell receptor beta chain. This record comes from a study of blood T cell repertoires in COVID-19. In the study overall: T cells, B-cell-depleted T cells, or PBMCs supplied cDNA or gDNA.

Sequencing was performed with immunoSEQ multiplex PCR; in TCRdb, only in-frame clones are kept and a portion is missing. Of over 300,000 clones listed, 85% to 90% are singletons. Membership in each cohort depended on participant-reported clinical history. Germline assignment: CDR1 LGHDT and CDR2 YNNKEL (reference sequence). V was shortened by 6 bases and J by 0 bases, with 9 bases between the two germline ends. The CDR3 is made up of 14 amino acids. Specimen: PBMCs or T cells enriched from blood (not recorded which). This receptor was taken from a woman under 30 who had recovered from COVID-19. The chain carries TRBV3-1 (or the pseudogene TRBV3-2) and TRBJ2-1, with D possibly being TRBD2 (6 bases). The CDR3 protein is CASRDGSSYNEQFF. DNA for the CDR3: TGTGCCAGCAGAGACGGGAGCTCCTACAATGAGCAGTTCTTC.